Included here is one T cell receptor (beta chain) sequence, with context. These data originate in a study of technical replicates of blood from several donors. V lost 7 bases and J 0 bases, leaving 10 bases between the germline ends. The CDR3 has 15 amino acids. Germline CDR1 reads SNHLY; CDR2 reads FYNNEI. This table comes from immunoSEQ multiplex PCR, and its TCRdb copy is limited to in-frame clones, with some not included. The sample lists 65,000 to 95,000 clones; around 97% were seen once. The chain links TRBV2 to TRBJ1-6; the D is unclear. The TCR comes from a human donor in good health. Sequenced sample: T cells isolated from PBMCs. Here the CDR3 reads CASKRERSYNSPLHF. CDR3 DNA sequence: TGTGCCAGCAAGAGGGAGCGCTCCTATAATTCACCCCTCCACTTT.